Listed here are 18 T cell receptor beta chains from one sample, sequenced in a study of T cells in Graves' hyperthyroidism and ophthalmopathy. Regions amplified from RNA transcripts were the TCR beta CDR3 regions. Using the HTBI primer set, a first-round RT-PCR was run on the TCR CDR3. TCRdb re-derived calls from the multiplex PCR reads in MiXCR, one entry per CDR3 protein. The sample has 500,000 to 700,000 distinct CDR3 sequences; about a sixth are singletons. Sequences were obtained from blood. These receptors all come from a woman aged 18 to 35 with Graves' hyperthyroidism.

This clonotype has ten or more counts. The gene calls are TRBV5-1 and TRBJ2-3, with 9 bases matching TRBD1. Per the germline V gene, CDR1 is SGHRS and CDR2 is YFSETQ. The CDR3 spans 15 residues. The V gene end was trimmed by 7 bases and the J gene end by 3 bases; junction bases not matched to a gene: 9. The CDR3 here is CASSPVTGGTDTQYF. The CDR3, as DNA: TGCGCCAGCTCGCCGGTGACAGGGGGGACAGATACGCAGTATTTT.

This clonotype occurred many times. The chain employs TRBV18 and TRBJ2-7, with 8 nucleotides matching TRBD2. Trimming cost V 2 bases and J 4 bases; bases outside gene matches: 4. Looked up from germline, CDR1 is KGHSH and CDR2 is LQKENI. This CDR3 spans 14 amino acids. CDR3 amino acids: CASSPSGGQYEQYF. The CDR3 bases are TGTGCCAGCTCACCAAGCGGGGGACAATACGAGCAGTACTTC.

This clonotype was counted a few times. The rearrangement uses TRBV6-5 and TRBJ2-7, with unresolved D. The CDR3 loop spans 15 amino acids. The V end was cut by 2 bases, the J end by 0 bases, with 11 bases between. Germline assignment: CDR1 MNHEY and CDR2 SVGAGI. The CDR3 coding sequence is TGTGCCAGCAGTTACCCCCTTCTGAGCTCCTACGAGCAGTACTTC. It translates to CASSYPLLSSYEQYF.

This clonotype was observed a handful of times. The chain links TRBV20-1 to TRBJ2-7, with D possibly matching TRBD1 (6 bases). This CDR3 has 13 amino acids. Germline assignment: CDR1 DFQATT and CDR2 SNEGSKA (reference sequence). The V end lost 6 bases, the J end lost 3 bases, and 15 bases lay between the germline ends. This CDR3 reads CSAPPTGFYEQYF. DNA of the CDR3: TGCAGTGCCCCACCGACAGGATTCTACGAGCAGTACTTC.

The rearrangement joins TRBV20-1 to TRBJ2-7, with 10 bases lining up with TRBD2. J lost 0 bases, V lost 6 bases, and 8 bases had no gene match. The CDR3 contains 15 residues. Germline values: CDR1 DFQATT, CDR2 SNEGSKA (reference sequence). The CDR3 nucleotides are TGCAGTGCCGCGGTTAGCGGGAGGTCCTCCTACGAGCAGTACTTC. It specifies CSAAVSGRSSYEQYF.

This clonotype was picked up many times. The chain is built from TRBV5-6 and TRBJ2-7; D is unclear. The length of the CDR3 is 11 residues. V lost 4 bases and J lost 3, with 5 bases in between. Per germline, CDR1 SGHDT and CDR2 YYEEEE. CDR3 residues: CASSMYYEQYF. CDR3 nucleotides: TGTGCCAGCAGCATGTACTACGAGCAGTACTTC.

This clonotype occurred many times. This chain connects TRBV30 to TRBJ1-2; D is perhaps TRBD1 (5 bases). The germline V and J ends were trimmed by 0 bases and 8 bases, with 13 bases remaining between them. The CDR3 totals 13 residues. Germline loops: CDR1 GTSNPN, CDR2 SVGIG (reference sequence). As DNA, the CDR3 is TGTGCCTGGAGTGTGGGCAGGGCTCGGGGCTACACCTTC. Its translation: CAWSVGRARGYTF.

This clonotype was seen a handful of times. The rearrangement joins TRBV6-1 to TRBJ1-1; 7 bases map to TRBD1. V was pared by 5 bases and J by 0 bases, with 9 bases of the junction left unmatched. CDR1 MNHNS and CDR2 SASEGT come from the germline V gene. The length of the CDR3 is 16 residues. This CDR3 is CASSFRTGALNTEAFF. The CDR3 DNA reads TGTGCCAGCAGTTTCCGGACAGGAGCCCTGAACACTGAAGCTTTCTTT.

This clonotype was detected ten times or more. The chain carries TRBV12-3 or TRBV12-4 and TRBJ1-1; 8 bases match TRBD1. This CDR3 is 16 amino acids long. The J segment lost 3 bases and the V segment lost 4 bases, leaving 10 bases of the junction unmatched. The CDR3 bases are TGTGCCAGCAGTTCCAACAGGGGGTACTTAGACACTGAAGCTTTCTTT. This codes for CASSSNRGYLDTEAFF.

This clonotype was found a few times. The rearrangement links TRBV6-5 to TRBJ2-1; 12 nucleotides match TRBD2. The V segment lost 0 bases and the J segment 14 bases; nucleotides outside the gene matches: 8. This CDR3 has 15 residues. CDR1 and CDR2 (germline): MNHEY, SVGAGI. The CDR3 reads CASSYSGLAGGHKFF. CDR3 coding DNA: TGTGCCAGCAGTTACTCGGGGCTAGCGGGGGGGCACAAGTTCTTC.

Concerning this clonotype: This may stem from a read error, because a much larger clone lies one nucleotide away. The gene calls are TRBV12-3 or TRBV12-4 and TRBJ2-1; D is unresolved. The CDR3 has 12 residues. V shed 7 bases and J shed 9 bases, with 13 bases lying between them. The CDR3 DNA sequence: TGTGCCAGCAACCCAACCCCCGTTGAGCAGTTCTTC. It encodes CASNPTPVEQFF.

CDR3: CASSFKVSGPRDEQYF. The CDR3 DNA reads as TGTGCCAGCAGCTTTAAGGTTAGCGGACCTAGGGACGAGCAGTACTTC. The chain combines TRBV13 with TRBJ2-7, with a weak D call TRBD2 (6 bases). The CDR3 length is 16 residues. V lost 3 bases and J 5 bases, leaving 20 bases between the germline ends. Looked up from germline, CDR1 is PRHDT and CDR2 is FYEKMQ (reference sequence).

This clonotype is a singleton in its sample. This chain joins TRBV20-1 and TRBJ2-3; 9 bases are a match to TRBD2. Germline V gives CDR1 DFQATT, CDR2 SNEGSKA (reference sequence). The CDR3 is made up of 14 amino acids. With V trimmed by 5 bases and J by 5 bases, 8 bases remained unmatched. CDR3 sequence (DNA): TGCAGTGCTGCCGGGACTAGCCGGCGAGATACGCAGTATTTT. Its translation is CSAAGTSRRDTQYF.

This clonotype showed up many times. The chain links TRBV4-1 to TRBJ2-7; the match to TRBD2 covers 12 bases. The V gene's germline CDR1 is MGHRA and CDR2 YSYEKL. This CDR3 is built from 15 residues. V lost 1 base to trimming and J lost 2 bases; unmatched junction nucleotides: 0. The CDR3 bases are TGCGCCAGCAGCCAAGGACTAGCGGGAGCCTACGAGCAGTACTTC. Its translation: CASSQGLAGAYEQYF.

This clonotype was observed a handful of times. A read error is possible here, since a much larger clone lies one base away. V and J are TRBV7-2 and TRBJ2-1; no clear D gene. The germline gives CDR1 SGHTA, CDR2 FQGNSA. The CDR3 contains 15 residues. The CDR3 bases are TGTGCCAGCAGCCCTCAGACGGGCTCCTACAATGAGCAGCTCTTC. Translation gives CASSPQTGSYNEQLF.

This clonotype was seen repeatedly, ten times or more. The chain links TRBV7-2 to TRBJ2-7, with 14 bases fitting TRBD2. The V segment lost 5 bases and the J segment 3 bases; nucleotides outside the gene matches: 3. The CDR3 is 15 amino acids. CDR1 SGHTA and CDR2 FQGNSA come from the germline V gene. CDR3: CASSLGLAGGYEQYF. CDR3 DNA: TGTGCCAGCAGCCTCGGACTAGCGGGAGGCTACGAGCAGTACTTC. Full variable domain (outside the CDR3, taken from reference TRBV7-2 and TRBJ2-7): GAGVSQSPSNKVTEKGKDVELRCDPISGHTALYWYRQSLGQGLEFLIYFQGNSAPDKSGLPSDRFSAERTGGSVSTLTIQRTQQEDSAVYLCASSLGLAGGYEQYFGPGTRLTVT.

This clonotype was counted between two and nine times. The rearrangement links TRBV18 to TRBJ1-1; the match to TRBD1 covers 10 bases. There are 16 residues in the CDR3. V was clipped by 3 bases and J by 2 bases; unmatched bases: 6. The germline gives CDR1 KGHSH, CDR2 LQKENI. The CDR3 DNA sequence: TGTGCCAGCTCACCCCGGGACAGGGGAGTAAACACTGAAGCTTTCTTT. It specifies CASSPRDRGVNTEAFF.

This clonotype was detected many times. V is TRBV2 and J is TRBJ1-1, with a possible D match to TRBD1 (5 bases). The CDR3 covers 17 residues. Germline V gives CDR1 SNHLY, CDR2 FYNNEI. V lost 7 bases and J lost 3, with 24 bases in between. CDR3 sequence: CASIGLGTETGDTEAFF. DNA of the CDR3: TGTGCCAGCATCGGTCTCGGGACGGAGACTGGGGACACTGAAGCTTTCTTT.